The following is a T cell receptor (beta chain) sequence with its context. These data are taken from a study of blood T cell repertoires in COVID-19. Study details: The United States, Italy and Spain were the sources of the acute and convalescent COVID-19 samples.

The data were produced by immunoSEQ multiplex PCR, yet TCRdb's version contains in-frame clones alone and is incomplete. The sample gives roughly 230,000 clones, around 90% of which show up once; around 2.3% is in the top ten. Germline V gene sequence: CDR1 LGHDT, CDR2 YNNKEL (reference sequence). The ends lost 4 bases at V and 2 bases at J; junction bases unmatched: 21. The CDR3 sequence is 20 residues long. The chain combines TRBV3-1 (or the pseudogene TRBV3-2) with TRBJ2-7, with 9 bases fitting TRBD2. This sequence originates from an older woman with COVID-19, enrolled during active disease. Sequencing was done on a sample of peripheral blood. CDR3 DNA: TGTGCCAGCAGCCCCGCCGCATTTCGGGCGGGGGGGCCGAAAACCTACGAGCAGTACTTC. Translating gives CASSPAAFRAGGPKTYEQYF.